This T cell receptor (beta chain) emerged from a study of blood T cell repertoires in COVID-19. Germline V gene sequence: CDR1 SEHNR, CDR2 FQNEAQ (reference sequence). Trimming took 0 bases from V and 5 from J, leaving 16 bases between them. The CDR3 spans 16 residues. As originally analysed: Cell counts per sample came from amplifying reference gene primers. Sequencing was performed with immunoSEQ multiplex PCR; in TCRdb, only in-frame clones are kept and a portion is missing. V and J calls and clone size come straight from that table; D and trimming were deduced from the DNA. The sample holds some 260,000 clones, less than 85% seen once.

The receptor comes from an elderly woman with active or convalescent COVID-19. The rearrangement joins TRBV7-9 to TRBJ1-1; D is perhaps TRBD1 (6 bases). Sequencing was performed on peripheral blood. The CDR3: CASSLAGGRGRTEAFF. In DNA, the CDR3 is TGTGCCAGCAGCTTAGCTGGTGGCAGGGGACGAACTGAAGCTTTCTTT.